A selection of T cell receptor beta chains follows, all from one sample in a study of CD8+ T cells in alopecia areata. The table came from immunoSEQ multiplex PCR; TCRdb's copy has only in-frame clones and leaves some out. Of 98,000 or so clones listed, about 64% are singletons. This specimen consisted of CD8+ T cells sorted from blood, obtained at week 4, from a patient treated with tofacitinib. These receptors were obtained from a human donor with alopecia areata. CDR3s include the opening cysteine and the closing phenylalanine or tryptophan. The order of the fields is J gene, V gene, clone size, D gene, CDR3 DNA, CDR3 protein. A D gene is named only where the DNA matches it firmly. Not all rows give a size; the values are once, few, many and, for expanded clones, a class.

TRBJ2-5 | TRBV7-9 | NA | NA | TGTGCCAGCAGGGACTTACAAGAGACCCAGTACTTC | CASRDLQETQYF
TRBJ2-4 | TRBV7-2 | NA | TRBD2 | TGTGCCAGCAGCTTCACTAGCGGGGGGCCCCGGACACAAAACATTCAGTACTTC | CASSFTSGGPRTQNIQYF
TRBJ1-5 | TRBV4-3 | NA | NA | TGCGCCAGCAGCCAAGATACGAGAAGTTACAATCAGCCCCAGCATTTT | CASSQDTRSYNQPQHF
TRBJ2-1 | TRBV7-6 | NA | TRBD2 | TGTGCCAGCAGCGGGACTAGCGGGGGAAGTAACAATGAGCAGTTCTTC | CASSGTSGGSNNEQFF
TRBJ2-1 | TRBV28 | NA | NA | TGTGCCAGCAGTGATCCCACATGGGAAACCTACAATGAGCAGTTCTTC | CASSDPTWETYNEQFF
TRBJ2-7 | TRBV7-2 | few | NA | TGTGCCAGCAGCCCCCCCGTAACGTACGAGCAGTACTTC | CASSPPVTYEQYF
TRBJ2-2 | TRBV7-9 | NA | TRBD2 | TGTGCCAGCGGCCAACTAGCGGGAGACACCGGGGAGCTGTTTTTT | CASGQLAGDTGELFF
TRBJ2-7 | TRBV7-9 | NA | TRBD1 | TGTGCCAGCAGCATCCGGACAGGGTCCTCCTACGAGCAGTACTTC | CASSIRTGSSYEQYF
TRBJ1-5 | TRBV28 | NA | NA | TGTGCCAGCAGTTGGATTCGCGACAGGTCGATGAATCAGCCCCAGCATTTT | CASSWIRDRSMNQPQHF
TRBJ2-5 | TRBV9 | NA | NA | TGTGCCAGCAGCGGCCACTCCCGGGAGACCCAGTACTTC | CASSGHSRETQYF
TRBJ1-3 | TRBV28 | few | NA | TGTGCCAGCAGTTTCGAGTTTTCTGGAAACACCATATATTTT | CASSFEFSGNTIYF
TRBJ2-1 | TRBV29-1 | NA | TRBD1 | TGCAGCGTTGACGGAGGGACAGGGTTATTTTACAATGAGCAGTTCTTC | CSVDGGTGLFYNEQFF
TRBJ1-6 | TRBV25-1 | NA | NA | TGTGCCAGCAGTGAACAGGGGCGAAATTCACCCCTCCACTTT | CASSEQGRNSPLHF
TRBJ2-7 | TRBV7-9 | NA | NA | TGTGCCAGCAGCGGTGGGGGGGCAAACCCCTACGAGCAGTACTTC | CASSGGGANPYEQYF
TRBJ2-5 | TRBV4-1 | NA | NA | TGCGCCAGCAGCGTTACGATCCAAGAGACCCAGTACTTC | CASSVTIQETQYF
TRBJ1-1 | TRBV9 | few | TRBD1 | TGTGCCAGCAGCGTCAGGGGGAAGAGCACTGAAGCTTTCTTT | CASSVRGKSTEAFF
TRBJ2-5 | TRBV27 | NA | NA | TGTGCCAGCAGTTTGGTGGGGGAGACCCAGTACTTC | CASSLVGETQYF
TRBJ2-7 | TRBV2 | NA | TRBD1 | TGTGCCAGCAGTTTCCGGGACAGGGCTGGGGAGCAGTACTTC | CASSFRDRAGEQYF
TRBJ1-3 | TRBV7-9 | few | NA | TGTGCCAGCAGCTGGTCGGCGGTTCGCCACGAAGCTTCTGGAAACACCATATATTTT | CASSWSAVRHEASGNTIYF
TRBJ2-1 | TRBV30 | few | NA | TGTGCCTGGAGACAGGGCGCTCCGAGTGAGCAGTTCTTC | CAWRQGAPSEQFF
TRBJ2-1 | TRBV5-6 | NA | NA | TGTGCCAGCAGCTTATGGCGGGACTCCTACAATGAGCAGTTCTTC | CASSLWRDSYNEQFF
TRBJ2-5 | TRBV18 | NA | NA | TGTGCCAGCTCACCAAGAGGAGGGGGGGACCAAGAGACCCAGTACTTC | CASSPRGGGDQETQYF
TRBJ2-1 | TRBV9 | few | NA | TGTGCCAGCAGCGTAGCCCACAGGGCTTTGGATGAGCAGTTCTTC | CASSVAHRALDEQFF
TRBJ2-6 | TRBV7-2 | many | NA | TGTGCCAGCAGCTTCGACTCTGGGGCCAACGTCCTGACTTTC | CASSFDSGANVLTF
TRBJ1-2 | TRBV4-1 | NA | NA | TGCGCCAGCAGCCCCCCCGGGAGAGTTCATGGCTACACCTTC | CASSPPGRVHGYTF
TRBJ2-7 | TRBV14 | NA | TRBD2 | TGTGCCAGCAGTCGAGAAGGACTAGCGGGGGTCGAGCAGTACTTC | CASSREGLAGVEQYF
TRBJ1-4 | TRBV9 | NA | TRBD1 | TGTGCCAGCAGCCCTCGGGACAGGGTATGGGAAAAACTGTTTTTT | CASSPRDRVWEKLFF
TRBJ2-7 | TRBV29-1 | NA | TRBD1 | TGCAGCGGGGGGACAGGGGGCGAGCAGTACTTC | CSGGTGGEQYF
TRBJ2-5 | TRBV9 | few | NA | TGTGCCAGCAGCCCCATGGACACGCCACTGTACTTC | CASSPMDTPLYF
TRBJ2-7 | TRBV10-3 | medium-sized | TRBD2 | TGTGCCATCTCGGGTTTAGCGGGAGAGGGAGTCCACGAGCAGTACTTC | CAISGLAGEGVHEQYF
TRBJ1-1 | TRBV5-6 | NA | NA | TGTGCCAGCAGCTTTCAGGGGCCGAACACTGAAGCTTTCTTT | CASSFQGPNTEAFF
TRBJ2-1 | TRBV5-1 | few | TRBD2 | TGCGCCAGCAGCTGGACTAGCGGGAGGTCGTCCTACAATGAGCAGTTCTTC | CASSWTSGRSSYNEQFF
TRBJ2-1 | TRBV7-6 | NA | TRBD1 | TGTGCCAGCAGCATGGGACAGGGGGGGGATGAGCAGTTCTTC | CASSMGQGGDEQFF
TRBJ2-1 | TRBV9 | once | NA | TGTGCCAGCAGCGTAAAGATGGGGGTTGGGGCCCGCCTCTACAATGAGCAGTTCTTC | CASSVKMGVGARLYNEQFF
TRBJ1-2 | TRBV21-1 | NA | NA | TGTGCCAGGGTGGGGTTATATGGCTACACCTTC | CARVGLYGYTF
TRBJ2-1 | TRBV5-1 | NA | TRBD2 | TGCGCCAGCAGCGGATCCCCAGCGGGGGATACGAGTGAGCAGTTCTTC | CASSGSPAGDTSEQFF
TRBJ2-5 | TRBV6-5 | NA | NA | TGTGCCAGCAGTTACTCGTCAGGGATCCAAGAGACCCAGTACTTC | CASSYSSGIQETQYF